Listed below are T cell receptor beta chains from one sample, sequenced in a study of blood T cell repertoires in COVID-19. The repertoire was sequenced with immunoSEQ multiplex PCR; TCRdb's copy has only in-frame clones and lacks some. Of 55,000 to 60,000 clones in the sample, more than 75% were seen once. The sample was peripheral blood. These receptors were obtained from a man between 40 and 49 years old with active COVID-19. Both conserved end residues are part of each CDR3. A D gene is named only where the DNA matches it firmly. Clone sizes are given selectively: once, few, many, or a class where the clone is expanded.

abundance	d_gene	v_gene	j_gene	CDR3nt	CDR3aa
NA	NA	TRBV11-2	TRBJ1-1	TGTGCCAGCAGCTTATCCCCCAGCGGGGGAGCTTTCTTT	CASSLSPSGGAFF
NA	NA	TRBV10-3	TRBJ1-2	TGTGCCATCACCGCAACAGGGTCTGATGGCTACACCTTC	CAITATGSDGYTF
once	NA	TRBV7-2	TRBJ1-1	TGTGCCAGCAGCCCCCTCAGGGGCGGACTCAACACTGAAGCTTTCTTT	CASSPLRGGLNTEAFF
NA	TRBD1	TRBV11-2	TRBJ2-7	TGTGCCAGCAGCTTAGTGGGACAGATGACAAACTACGAGCAGTACTTC	CASSLVGQMTNYEQYF
NA	TRBD1	TRBV2	TRBJ2-3	TGTGCCAGCAGTGTCGGAGGACAGGGCACAGATACGCAGTATTTT	CASSVGGQGTDTQYF
NA	NA	TRBV7-9	TRBJ1-1	TGTGCCAGCAGCTCCTATAGGGGCCTGGGTGAAGCTTTCTTT	CASSSYRGLGEAFF
NA	NA	TRBV30	TRBJ2-1	TGTGCCTGTCCGACTGGTAGCTCCTACAATGAGCAGTTCTTC	CACPTGSSYNEQFF
NA	TRBD1	TRBV30	TRBJ1-2	TGTGCCTGGAGTGCATCCTGGACAGGGAACTATGGCTACACCTTC	CAWSASWTGNYGYTF
medium-sized	NA	TRBV11-2	TRBJ1-2	TGTGCCAGCAGCTTAGGGGCAGGCTATGGCTACACCTTC	CASSLGAGYGYTF
NA	NA	TRBV5-4	TRBJ2-5	TGTGCCAGCAGCCCCCGCCGCGGGGTAGAGACCCAGTACTTC	CASSPRRGVETQYF
NA	NA	TRBV9	TRBJ2-3	TGTGCCAGCAGCCCTGGGAGGACGGACTTCGGGGATACGCAGTATTTT	CASSPGRTDFGDTQYF
NA	TRBD1	TRBV28	TRBJ1-5	TGTGCCAGCAGGCCAGGGACAGGGGGGAGAGGCCCCCAGCATTTT	CASRPGTGGRGPQHF
NA	NA	TRBV6-5	TRBJ1-1	TGTGCCAGCAGTTACTCCGGTGGGAACACTGAAGCTTTCTTT	CASSYSGGNTEAFF
NA	NA	TRBV9	TRBJ2-1	TGTGCCAGCAGCTCCACTTCCAGGGGCCTCTACAATGAGCAGTTCTTC	CASSSTSRGLYNEQFF
NA	TRBD2	TRBV28	TRBJ2-1	TGTGCCAGCAGCCCCCGACTAGCGGGAGTGTACAATGAGCAGTTCTTC	CASSPRLAGVYNEQFF
few	NA	TRBV7-8	TRBJ1-5	TGTGCCAGCAGCTTAGGGGGCAGGGTAGGCAATCAGCCCCAGCATTTT	CASSLGGRVGNQPQHF
NA	TRBD1	TRBV10-3	TRBJ2-2	TGTGCCATCAGTGAGTACGGGACAGGCAGGACGAACACCGGGGAGCTGTTTTTT	CAISEYGTGRTNTGELFF
NA	TRBD1	TRBV5-1	TRBJ1-2	TGCGCCAGCAGCTCCAGGGGGGACTATGGCTACACCTTC	CASSSRGDYGYTF
NA	TRBD2	TRBV18	TRBJ2-6	TGTGCCAGCTCACCACGGGGGGGGTCAACTGGGGCCAACGTCCTGACTTTC	CASSPRGGSTGANVLTF
once	NA	TRBV7-9	TRBJ2-3	TGTGCCAGCGCCTTGAACGGCCAGGGGGATACGCAGTATTTT	CASALNGQGDTQYF
NA	NA	TRBV11-2	TRBJ2-7	TGTGCCAGCAGATTAGGGGCATACGAGCAGTACTTC	CASRLGAYEQYF
NA	TRBD1	TRBV2	TRBJ1-2	TGTGCCAGCAGCCCCGAGGTGGGACAGGGGAGAGGTGTAAGAGTGGGCTACACCTTC	CASSPEVGQGRGVRVGYTF
NA	NA	TRBV5-1	TRBJ2-7	TGCGCCAGCAGTTTCTCCCCACGGAGGGCCTACGAGCAGTACTTC	CASSFSPRRAYEQYF
NA	TRBD2	TRBV9	TRBJ2-7	TGTGCCAGCAGCGGGAGCGGGGGGGATAGATACGAGCAGTACTTC	CASSGSGGDRYEQYF
NA	NA	TRBV30	TRBJ1-2	TGTGCCTGGAAAAGGAACAGGCATAACTATGGCTACACCTTC	CAWKRNRHNYGYTF
NA	TRBD2	TRBV20-1	TRBJ2-7	TGCAGTGCTAGTGGTAGCGGGGGGTGGGACTACGAGCAGTACTTC	CSASGSGGWDYEQYF
NA	NA	TRBV6-4	TRBJ1-6	TGTGCCAGCAGTGACAGGGGGAATTCACCCCTCCACTTT	CASSDRGNSPLHF
once	TRBD1	TRBV27	TRBJ2-5	TGTGCCAGCAGCCGGGACAGGGAAGAGACCCAGTACTTC	CASSRDREETQYF
NA	NA	TRBV9	TRBJ1-6	TGTGCCAGCAGCGAAGGAGGGGCCCGGCATAATTCACCCCTCCACTTT	CASSEGGARHNSPLHF
NA	TRBD1	TRBV10-1	TRBJ1-1	TGCGCCAGCAGTGGGGACAGGAAGAACACTGAAGCTTTCTTT	CASSGDRKNTEAFF
once	TRBD1	TRBV18	TRBJ1-3	TGTGCCAGCTCACCAGGCAGGGGGCCTGGAAACACCATATATTTT	CASSPGRGPGNTIYF
NA	NA	TRBV7-9	TRBJ1-2	TGTGCCAGCAGCTTAGCGAGGGAGGGCCCTAACTATGGCTACACCTTC	CASSLAREGPNYGYTF
few	NA	TRBV12-5	TRBJ2-5	TGTGCTAGTGCTCCCGAGGGCTTAGAGACCCAGTACTTC	CASAPEGLETQYF
NA	TRBD2	TRBV28	TRBJ2-1	TGTGCCAGTTACCGGGCGGGAGGGCCGAGAAATGAGCAGTTCTTC	CASYRAGGPRNEQFF
NA	TRBD1	TRBV25-1	TRBJ2-7	TGTGCCAGCAAGGGGACAGGGGACTTCGGGCAGTACTTC	CASKGTGDFGQYF
NA	TRBD1	TRBV29-1	TRBJ2-4	TGCAGCGTTGTGACAGGGCAAAACATTCAGTACTTC	CSVVTGQNIQYF
NA	NA	TRBV2	TRBJ2-2	TGTGCCAGCAGCCCAGGGCAGAACACCGGGGAGCTGTTTTTT	CASSPGQNTGELFF
NA	TRBD1	TRBV11-2	TRBJ2-2	TGTGCCAGCAGCCTTTTTGGGACAGGGGACACCGGGGAGCTGTTTTTT	CASSLFGTGDTGELFF
few	NA	TRBV28	TRBJ1-5	TGTGCCAGCAGGGACGGACAGTACCATCAGCCCCAGCATTTT	CASRDGQYHQPQHF
NA	TRBD1	TRBV27	TRBJ1-2	TGTGCCAGCACCACATGGACGGGGGACAGGGGGCATCGAAACTATGGCTACACCTTC	CASTTWTGDRGHRNYGYTF
NA	NA	TRBV6-5	TRBJ1-1	TGTGCCAGCATTCAGTACCGGGGGACTGAAGCTTTCTTT	CASIQYRGTEAFF
once	TRBD1	TRBV5-6	TRBJ2-5	TGTGCCAGCACCGGACAGGGACCCCAAGAGACCCAGTACTTC	CASTGQGPQETQYF
NA	TRBD1	TRBV30	TRBJ1-1	TGTGCCTGGAACCGGGACAGGGGGAACACTGAAGCTTTCTTT	CAWNRDRGNTEAFF
NA	NA	TRBV1	TRBJ2-3	TGCACCAGCAGCCAAGATTATCTTAGATCTAGCACAGATACGCAGTATTTT	CTSSQDYLRSSTDTQYF
NA	NA	TRBV18	TRBJ2-3	TGTGCCAGCTCACCACCCATCGGCGGAACGGGCACAGATACGCAGTATTTT	CASSPPIGGTGTDTQYF
NA	NA	TRBV6-5	TRBJ2-7	TGTGCCACTTTGACTATCATCTCCTACGAGCAGTACTTC	CATLTIISYEQYF
NA	TRBD2	TRBV3-1/TRBV3-2	TRBJ2-7	TGTGCCAGCAGCCAACAACTAGCGGGGTACGAGCAGTACTTC	CASSQQLAGYEQYF
NA	NA	TRBV28	TRBJ2-3	TGTGCCAGCAGTTTTTCTCTATCAGATACGCAGTATTTT	CASSFSLSDTQYF
NA	TRBD2	TRBV19	TRBJ2-3	TGTGCCAGTAGCCGAGGGACTAGCGGGGACACAGATACGCAGTATTTT	CASSRGTSGDTDTQYF
once	TRBD2	TRBV15	TRBJ2-6	TGTGCCACCAGTCTAGCGGGAGGCTCTGGGGCCAACGTCCTGACTTTC	CATSLAGGSGANVLTF
NA	TRBD1	TRBV4-1	TRBJ1-1	TGCGCCAGCAGCCAAGGCAGGGGGCGGAACACTGAAGCTTTCTTT	CASSQGRGRNTEAFF
NA	NA	TRBV9	TRBJ1-4	TGTGCCAGCTCAAGGACAGCAGCCAATGAAAAACTGTTTTTT	CASSRTAANEKLFF
few	NA	TRBV6-6	TRBJ1-1	TGTGCCAGCAGTCAGAGGACTGAAGCTTTCTTT	CASSQRTEAFF
NA	NA	TRBV7-2	TRBJ2-1	TGTGCCAGCAGCTTAGCGGACTACAGCTCCTACAATGAGCAGTTCTTC	CASSLADYSSYNEQFF
NA	NA	TRBV5-4	TRBJ2-7	TGTGCCAGCAGCTCCCTCACTAGTAGATACGAGCAGTACTTC	CASSSLTSRYEQYF
NA	NA	TRBV5-1	TRBJ1-2	TGCGCCAGCAGCCCCGACGGGCAGGGTGGCTACACCTTC	CASSPDGQGGYTF
NA	NA	TRBV6-5	TRBJ1-4	TGTGCCAGCAAGCCAAACCGCAACAGGGAAGAAAAACTGTTTTTT	CASKPNRNREEKLFF
NA	NA	TRBV19	TRBJ1-1	TGTGCCAGTAGTATATCAGGGGCGCCGACTGAAGCTTTCTTT	CASSISGAPTEAFF
NA	TRBD2	TRBV2	TRBJ2-7	TGTGCCAGCAGTATGTCGGGACTAGGACTTTTCTCCGAGCAGTACTTC	CASSMSGLGLFSEQYF
NA	NA	TRBV6-1	TRBJ1-2	TGTGCCAGCAGTGATCGCGCCCCTAGCCATGGCTACACCTTC	CASSDRAPSHGYTF